This passage covers 28 T cell receptor beta chains from one sample sequenced in a study of beta chain features in type 1 diabetes. Every isolated RNA sample was fully reverse transcribed, so sequencing captured expressed TCRB transcripts. Clones were sequenced by immunoSEQ multiplex PCR, and TCRdb holds only the in-frame ones, with some missing. This table has approximately 400,000 clones, about 15% appearing once. The source material was naive CD4+ T cells from blood. The receptors were gathered from a young woman in good health.

This clone turned up a few times. A read error may produce the germline difference seen at one junction end. CDR3 nucleotides: TGTGCTAGCAGCTTAAAGGACAGGGTGGGCCAAGAGACCCAGTACTTC. Protein: CASSLKDRVGQETQYF. The V and J genes are TRBV7-7 and TRBJ2-5, with 8 bases fitting TRBD1. Germline values: CDR1 SSHAT, CDR2 FNYEAQ (reference sequence). This CDR3 has 16 residues.

This sequence joins TRBV30 and TRBJ2-7, with TRBD2 as a possible D gene (5 bases). With 2 bases removed from V and 5 bases from J, the gap between germline ends came to 13 bases. Germline values: CDR1 GTSNPN, CDR2 SVGIG (reference sequence). CDR3 length: 13 amino acids. CDR3 DNA sequence: TGTGCCTGGAGTACTCCGGTGAGGGACGAGCAGTACTTC. Encoded protein: CAWSTPVRDEQYF.

This clone appeared a few times. The rearrangement uses TRBV9 and TRBJ2-5; 7 bases align to TRBD2. CDR1 is SGDLS and CDR2 is YYNGEE in the germline V gene. The CDR3 length is 17 residues. With 2 bases clipped from V and 0 bases from J, the junction kept 10 bases outside the gene matches. The CDR3 sequence: CASSVRGGLGNQETQYF. As DNA, the CDR3 is TGTGCCAGCAGCGTCCGCGGGGGATTGGGAAACCAAGAGACCCAGTACTTC.

In its sample, this clone was seen a few times. This sequence joins TRBV13 and TRBJ1-1, with 7 nucleotides matching TRBD1. J lost 2 bases, V lost 3 bases, and 6 bases had no gene match. Germline assignment: CDR1 PRHDT and CDR2 FYEKMQ (reference sequence). The CDR3 loop spans 15 amino acids. In DNA, the CDR3 is TGTGCCAGCAGCTTGGGGACAGATGTTAACACTGAAGCTTTCTTT. This translates into CASSLGTDVNTEAFF.

This chain connects TRBV7-2 to TRBJ2-1; the D gene is possibly TRBD2 (6 bases). The germline CDR1 and CDR2 sequences are SGHTA and FQGNSA. The CDR3 is made up of 15 amino acids. The germline V and J ends were trimmed by 1 base and 3 bases, with 10 bases remaining between them. The CDR3: CASSLVGGVYNEQFF. In nucleotides, the CDR3 is TGTGCCAGCAGCTTAGTTGGCGGGGTCTACAATGAGCAGTTCTTC. The whole variable domain, filled in from reference TRBV7-2 and TRBJ2-1, reads GAGVSQSPSNKVTEKGKDVELRCDPISGHTALYWYRQSLGQGLEFLIYFQGNSAPDKSGLPSDRFSAERTGGSVSTLTIQRTQQEDSAVYLCASSLVGGVYNEQFFGPGTRLTVL.

A few counts support this clone. V gene TRBV7-3 combines with J gene TRBJ2-1; TRBD2 matches 16 bases. Germline V gene data show CDR1 as SGHTA and CDR2 as FQGTGA. The junction had 1 base not matched to a gene; V was cut back by 4 bases and J by 10 bases. The CDR3 covers 14 residues. CDR3 nucleotide sequence: TGTGCCAGCAGCTCGGGACTAGCGGGAGGGGAGCAGTTCTTC. Encoded protein: CASSSGLAGGEQFF.

This clone has a handful of counts. This CDR3 is also generated by other DNA sequences in the sample. As DNA, the CDR3 is TGTGCCAGCAGTTACAGGGGGCGCGGAGAGACCCAGTACTTC. This translates into CASSYRGRGETQYF. The chain joins TRBV7-9 to TRBJ2-5; 9 nucleotides line up with TRBD1. There are 14 residues in the CDR3. Losses at the gene ends were 6 bases for V and 4 bases for J; bases not matched to a gene: 6. The germline gives CDR1 SEHNR, CDR2 FQNEAQ (reference sequence).

There are a few counts of this clone. The genes are TRBV7-9 and TRBJ2-7; 9 bases line up with TRBD1. The CDR3 spans 18 residues. V gave up 7 bases and J gave up 6 bases; unmatched junction bases: 22. Looked up from germline, CDR1 is SEHNR and CDR2 is FQNEAQ (reference sequence). CDR3 sequence reads: CASNLQLHRDRASGEQYF. The CDR3 nucleotides read TGTGCCAGCAATCTACAGTTACACCGGGACAGGGCCTCGGGCGAGCAGTACTTC.

This chain joins TRBV7-8 and TRBJ1-2, with D unclear. Germline V lookup: CDR1 SGHVS, CDR2 FQNEAQ. This CDR3 spans 14 amino acids. The V gene lost 1 base and the J gene lost 4 bases, with 10 bases spanning the gap. This CDR3 reads CASSLEVAAYGYTF. The CDR3 DNA follows: TGTGCCAGCAGCTTAGAAGTGGCCGCCTATGGCTACACCTTC.

There are a few counts of this clone. This rearrangement joins TRBV25-1 to TRBJ2-1, with 10 bases identical to TRBD2. This CDR3 is 16 amino acids long. The junction had 13 bases not matched to a gene; V was cut back by 3 bases and J by 11 bases. The germline V gene encodes CDR1 MGHDK and CDR2 SYGVNS. The CDR3 bases are TGTGCCAGCAGTGACCATACTAGCGGGAAGGTCTGGAAGCAGTTCTTC. Amino acids: CASSDHTSGKVWKQFF.

This clone has only a few counts. The V and J genes are TRBV4-2 and TRBJ2-4; 11 bases line up with TRBD2. CDR1 LGHNA and CDR2 YNFKEQ come from the germline V gene. Unmatched junction bases numbered 12, after V lost 8 bases and J lost 0 bases. CDR3 length equals 18 residues. The DNA for the CDR3 is TGTGCCAGCGGAAAAACCGGGACTAGCGGACTAGCCAAAAACATTCAGTACTTC. Encoded protein: CASGKTGTSGLAKNIQYF.

The table lists this clone with a few counts. The chain recombines TRBV30 with TRBJ1-1; no clear D. Germline V gene lookup returns CDR1 GTSNPN and CDR2 SVGIG (reference sequence). The length of the CDR3 is 14 residues. Trimming stripped 0 bases from V and 1 base from J, with 9 bases between. The CDR3 DNA reads TGTGCCTGGAGTGTGGGAGGAGCGAACACTGAAGCTTTCTTT. Its protein is CAWSVGGANTEAFF.

The chain links TRBV2 to TRBJ2-1, with 8 bases lining up with TRBD2. V was clipped by 7 bases and J by 3 bases; unmatched bases: 5. The CDR3 is 14 amino acids. Germline CDR1 is SNHLY and CDR2 is FYNNEI. CDR3 amino acids: CASTGLAGYNEQFF. The CDR3 coding sequence is TGTGCCAGCACGGGGCTAGCGGGCTACAATGAGCAGTTCTTC.

The chain uses TRBV18 and TRBJ2-7; the match to TRBD2 covers 15 bases. Germline-derived CDR1 and CDR2 are KGHSH and LQKENI. Germline trimming cut 0 bases from V and 0 bases from J; bases unmatched to any gene: 3. This CDR3 has 18 amino acids. CDR3 residues: CASSPPGLAGGGSYEQYF. CDR3 nucleotides: TGTGCCAGCTCACCACCCGGACTAGCGGGAGGGGGCTCCTACGAGCAGTACTTC.

There are a few counts of this clone. This rearrangement joins TRBV5-1 to TRBJ1-5; the match to TRBD1 covers 7 bases. CDR1 SGHRS and CDR2 YFSETQ come from the germline V gene. The CDR3 consists of 13 residues. With 0 bases clipped from V and 9 bases from J, the junction kept 3 bases outside the gene matches. CDR3: CASSLGDSRPQHF. The CDR3 nucleotides read TGCGCCAGCAGCTTGGGGGACAGTCGGCCCCAGCATTTT.

This clone turned up a few times. V and J are TRBV7-9 and TRBJ2-1, with D possibly TRBD1 on 6 matching bases. The CDR3 is 15 amino acids. CDR1 is SEHNR and CDR2 is FQNEAQ in the germline V gene (reference sequence). Trimming shortened V by 3 bases and J by 2 bases, and 11 bases separated the two germline ends. CDR3 bases: TGTGCCAGCAGCTTGAGGCAGGGGACCTACAATGAGCAGTTCTTC. Translated, it gives CASSLRQGTYNEQFF.

This clone was recorded a few times. The chain is built from TRBV28 and TRBJ2-7, with TRBD2 matching 7 bases. V was pared by 10 bases and J by 1 base, with 13 bases of the junction left unmatched. The CDR3 has 15 amino acids. From germline, CDR1 is MDHEN and CDR2 SYDVKM. CDR3 nucleotide sequence: TGTGCCACCGTGGCCCGACTAGCATTTTCCTACGAGCAGTACTTC. Protein product: CATVARLAFSYEQYF.

This clone was observed a few times. This chain links TRBV13 with TRBJ2-7; D is uncertain. The V gene's germline CDR1 is PRHDT and CDR2 FYEKMQ (reference sequence). The CDR3 extends over 13 amino acids. V lost 2 bases to trimming and J lost 2 bases, with 7 bases between them. In DNA, the CDR3 is TGTGCCAGCAGCTTACGAGTAGCCTACGAGCAGTACTTC. This translates into CASSLRVAYEQYF.

This clone appeared a few times. The same CDR3 also results from other DNA sequences found in this sample. The V and J genes are TRBV5-1 and TRBJ1-5, with D possibly being TRBD1 (6 bases). The V and J ends lost 4 bases and 1 base respectively, with 9 bases between them. This CDR3 has 14 amino acids. Per the germline V gene, CDR1 is SGHRS and CDR2 is YFSETQ. As DNA, the CDR3 is TGCGCCAGCAGCCTTGGACAGAGCAATCAGCCCCAGCATTTT. Translated, it gives CASSLGQSNQPQHF.

The rearrangement links TRBV4-2 to TRBJ2-7, with D possibly TRBD2 on 6 matching bases. CDR3 length: 13 residues. Between the trimmed V and J ends, which lost 4 bases and 6 bases, there was a span of 13 bases. Germline V gives CDR1 LGHNA, CDR2 YNFKEQ. The CDR3 sequence is CASSLLAIGEQYF. The CDR3 DNA reads as TGTGCCAGCAGCCTCCTAGCGATCGGCGAGCAGTACTTC.

This clone has a handful of counts. This chain joins TRBV5-1 and TRBJ2-2; 8 nucleotides match TRBD1. This CDR3 has 14 residues. Trimming cost V 7 bases and J 7 bases; bases outside gene matches: 9. In germline, CDR1 is SGHRS, CDR2 YFSETQ. This CDR3 is CASGRSDRGGELFF. The CDR3 DNA follows: TGCGCCAGCGGACGATCTGACAGGGGCGGGGAGCTGTTTTTT.

The chain is built from TRBV7-9 and TRBJ2-7; the D gene is possibly TRBD1 (6 bases). CDR3 length: 17 residues. Germline values: CDR1 SEHNR, CDR2 FQNEAQ (reference sequence). V lost 5 bases and J 1 base, leaving 21 bases between the germline ends. As DNA, the CDR3 is TGTGCCAGCAGCACAAGGGGGTGGGCAGGAGATTCCTACGAGCAGTACTTC. This sequence encodes CASSTRGWAGDSYEQYF.

This CDR3 is CASSPRTEGYEQYF. In DNA, the CDR3 is TGTGCCAGCAGCCCCCGGACAGAAGGCTACGAGCAGTACTTC. V gene TRBV9 combines with J gene TRBJ2-7, with D maybe TRBD1 (6 bases). The V and J ends lost 4 bases and 3 bases respectively, with 14 bases between them. CDR1 is SGDLS and CDR2 is YYNGEE in the germline V gene. This CDR3 contains 14 residues.

This chain joins TRBV9 and TRBJ2-7; 7 bases are a match to TRBD1. The V gene's germline CDR1 is SGDLS and CDR2 YYNGEE. The CDR3 sequence is 18 residues long. The trim removed 1 base at V and 1 base at J, leaving 14 bases unmatched. CDR3 sequence: CASSVSGQQMLGSYEQYF. The DNA of the CDR3 is TGTGCCAGCAGCGTATCGGGACAGCAGATGCTGGGGTCCTACGAGCAGTACTTC.

This clone occurred a few times. The V call is TRBV5-1, the J call TRBJ1-5; D not certain. The V and J ends lost 5 bases and 5 bases respectively, with 14 bases between them. Germline V CDR1 and CDR2: SGHRS, YFSETQ. The CDR3 totals 14 residues. CDR3: CASSFGDGDQPQHF. DNA of the CDR3: TGCGCCAGCAGTTTCGGAGACGGAGATCAGCCCCAGCATTTT.

The table lists this clone with a few counts. This chain joins TRBV14 and TRBJ1-2, with 12 bases lining up with TRBD1. The J segment lost 7 bases and the V segment lost 4 bases, leaving 13 bases of the junction unmatched. Germline CDR1 and CDR2: SGHDN and FVKESK. This CDR3 has 17 residues. CDR3 sequence: CASSPLAGTGGSGGYTF. DNA for the CDR3: TGTGCCAGCAGCCCTCTTGCCGGGACAGGGGGCAGCGGTGGCTACACCTTC. Supplemented by reference TRBV14 and TRBJ1-2, the full variable domain reads EAGVTQFPSHSVIEKGQTVTLRCDPISGHDNLYWYRRVMGKEIKFLLHFVKESKQDESGMPNNRFLAERTGGTYSTLKVQPAELEDSGVYFCASSPLAGTGGSGGYTFGSGTRLTVV.

This clone was counted a few times. Within the sample, other DNA sequences also encode this same CDR3. The rearrangement uses TRBV30 and TRBJ1-5, with D maybe TRBD1 (5 bases). V was shortened by 2 bases and J by 7 bases, with 12 bases between the two germline ends. Germline CDR1 and CDR2: GTSNPN and SVGIG (reference sequence). There are 13 residues in the CDR3. The CDR3, as DNA: TGTGCCTGGAGTAGCCAGGGAGGACAGCCCCAGCATTTT. It is translated as CAWSSQGGQPQHF.

The table lists this clone with a few counts. The chain couples TRBV7-6 to TRBJ2-1; D is possibly TRBD2 (6 bases). The CDR3 runs to 16 residues. Between the trimmed V and J ends, which lost 4 bases and 9 bases, there was a span of 22 bases. The V gene's germline CDR1 is SGHVS and CDR2 FNYEAQ. CDR3 nucleotide sequence: TGTGCCAGCAGCTCCAAGACCGGGAGTCCCTGGGTTGAGCAGTTCTTC. It codes for CASSSKTGSPWVEQFF.